This passage covers 11 T cell receptor beta chains from one sample sequenced in a study of CD8+CD57+ T cells in acquired aplastic anemia. TCR beta VDJ and CDR3 were profiled, and genomic DNA was the template. TCRdb analysed the reads with MiXCR anew, one entry per CDR3 protein. The data contain about 400,000 distinct CDR3 sequences, about two thirds of them singletons. The specimen was sorted CD4+, CD8+, or CD8+CD57+ T cells (not recorded which) from PBMCs. The receptors shown here come from a human donor in good health, serving as a control.

This clonotype was counted at least ten times. V gene TRBV20-1 combines with J gene TRBJ2-2; the D call may be TRBD1 or TRBD2 (5 bases each). Trimming pared 2 bases from V and 5 bases from J, leaving 15 bases between. The CDR3 is 15 residues long. In germline, CDR1 is DFQATT, CDR2 SNEGSKA (reference sequence). The DNA of the CDR3 is TGCAGTGCTAGAACCCCCGGGGCTGAAACCGGGGAGCTGTTTTTT. It yields the protein CSARTPGAETGELFF.

In the case of this clonotype: Germline and junction disagree at one end, which may indicate a read error. The chain links TRBV4-2 to TRBJ1-6; 9 bases align to TRBD1. The CDR3 has 16 amino acids. Germline CDR1 reads LGHNA; CDR2 reads YNFKEQ. The CDR3 region has the DNA TGTGCCACCAGCAGACAGGGGGGGCCATATAATTCACCCCTCCACTTT. Translated: CATSRQGGPYNSPLHF.

V gene TRBV7-6 combines with J gene TRBJ1-2; TRBD1 might be the D (5 bases). V shed 4 bases and J shed 7 bases, with 16 bases lying between them. CDR3 length: 14 residues. The V gene's germline CDR1 is SGHVS and CDR2 FNYEAQ. The CDR3: CASSSTVGGSGYTF. The CDR3 DNA is TGTGCCAGCAGCTCTACGGTGGGGGGAAGTGGCTACACCTTC. Filled out from reference TRBV7-6 and TRBJ1-2, the complete variable domain reads GAGVSQSPRYKVTKRGQDVALRCDPISGHVSLYWYRQALGQGPEFLTYFNYEAQQDKSGLPNDRFSAERPEGSISTLTIQRTEQRDSAMYRCASSSTVGGSGYTFGSGTRLTVV.

This clonotype was detected only once. Germline and junction disagree at one end, which may indicate a read error. The rearrangement uses TRBV5-1 and TRBJ2-6; either TRBD1 or TRBD2 may supply D (5 bases each). This CDR3 contains 14 residues. Germline loops: CDR1 SGHRS, CDR2 YFSETQ. CDR3 in amino acids: CASSYQGVANVLTF. CDR3 nucleotide sequence: TGTGCCAGCAGCTATCAGGGAGTGGCCAACGTCCTGACTTTC.

There are many counts of this clonotype. The chain has TRBV19 and TRBJ1-3, with D perhaps matching TRBD1 (6 bases). The V end was cut by 10 bases, the J end by 0 bases, with 16 bases between. The length of the CDR3 is 15 residues. Germline CDR1 is LNHDA and CDR2 is SQIVND (reference sequence). CDR3 DNA: TGTGCCAACCTACCCGGGACACACTCTGGAAACACCATATATTTT. Translated, it gives CANLPGTHSGNTIYF. The full variable domain, completed using reference TRBV19 and TRBJ1-3, is DGGITQSPKYLFRKEGQNVTLSCEQNLNHDAMYWYRQDPGQGLRLIYYSQIVNDFQKGDIAEGYSVSREKKESFPLTVTSAQKNPTAFYLCANLPGTHSGNTIYFGEGSWLTVV.

About this clonotype itself: A read error may produce the germline difference seen at one junction end. The chain employs TRBV7-6 and TRBJ2-5; D is undetermined. Germline V CDR1 and CDR2: SGHVS, FNYEAQ. This CDR3 spans 14 amino acids. The CDR3 DNA is TGTGCCAGCAGCTTATGTAACCGGGCAGAGACCCAGTATTTC. Its translation is CASSLCNRAETQYF.

The J gene is TRBJ2-2, the V gene TRBV7-2, with D possibly TRBD2 on 7 matching bases. The CDR3 is 19 amino acids. Trimming shortened V by 6 bases and J by 1 base, and 24 bases separated the two germline ends. CDR1 and CDR2 (germline): SGHTA, FQGNSA. The CDR3, as DNA: TGTGCCAGCAGTGTAGGCCTAGGGGGGGGGACCTGGAACACCGGGGAGCTGTTTTTT. Protein: CASSVGLGGGTWNTGELFF.

This clonotype came up once. The rearrangement uses TRBV6-6 and TRBJ2-5, with TRBD1 matching 8 bases. Trimming removed 6 bases from V and 9 bases from J; junction bases left unmatched: 12. This CDR3 is 14 amino acids long. Germline CDR1 is MNHNY and CDR2 is SVGAGI (reference sequence). The DNA of the CDR3 is TGTGCCAGCAGCCAACCACAGGGGGGTAAGCCCCAGTACTTC. Translation gives CASSQPQGGKPQYF.

On this clonotype itself: At one end, the junction sequence differs from germline, possibly due to a read error. This chain uses TRBV5-1 with TRBJ2-7; D call uncertain. The CDR3 sequence is 14 residues long. Germline loops: CDR1 SGHRS, CDR2 YFSETQ. The CDR3 region has the DNA TGTGCCAGCAGCTTGGCTCTTCACAATGACGAGCAGTACTTC. It specifies CASSLALHNDEQYF. Full variable domain (outside the CDR3, taken from reference TRBV5-1 and TRBJ2-7): KAGVTQTPRYLIKTRGQQVTLSCSPISGHRSVSWYQQTPGQGLQFLFEYFSETQRNKGNFPGRFSGRQFSNSRSEMNVSTLELGDSALYLCASSLALHNDEQYFGPGTRLTVT.

Worth noting for this clonotype: One junction end disagrees with the germline gene, perhaps due to a read error. The chain combines TRBV15 with TRBJ2-1; TRBD2 matches 9 bases. Germline V gene lookup returns CDR1 LNHNV and CDR2 YYDKDF (reference sequence). The CDR3 sequence is 15 residues long. The CDR3 region has the DNA TGTGCCAGCAGCAGGGACTGGGGCGGGGGGGGTGAGCAGTTCTTC. As protein: CASSRDWGGGGEQFF.

The V and J genes are TRBV9 and TRBJ2-7, with TRBD1 matching 9 bases. Trimming cost V 3 bases and J 1 base; bases outside gene matches: 8. This CDR3 is 16 amino acids long. The germline gives CDR1 SGDLS, CDR2 YYNGEE. The CDR3 DNA sequence: TGTGCCAGCAGCGCACCGGGACAGGGTCATTCCTACGAGCAGTACGTC. Protein sequence: CASSAPGQGHSYEQYV.